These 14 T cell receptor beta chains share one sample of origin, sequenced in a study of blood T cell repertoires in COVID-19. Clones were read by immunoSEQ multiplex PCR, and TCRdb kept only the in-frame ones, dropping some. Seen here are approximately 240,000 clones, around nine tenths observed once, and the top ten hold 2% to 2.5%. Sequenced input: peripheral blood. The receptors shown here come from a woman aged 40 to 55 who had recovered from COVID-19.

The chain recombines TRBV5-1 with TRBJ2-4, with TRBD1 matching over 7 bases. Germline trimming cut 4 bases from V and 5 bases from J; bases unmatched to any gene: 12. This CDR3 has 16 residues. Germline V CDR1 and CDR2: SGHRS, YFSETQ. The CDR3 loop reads CASSVTVQGLQNIQYF. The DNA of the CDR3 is TGCGCCAGCAGCGTCACCGTACAGGGGTTACAAAACATTCAGTACTTC.

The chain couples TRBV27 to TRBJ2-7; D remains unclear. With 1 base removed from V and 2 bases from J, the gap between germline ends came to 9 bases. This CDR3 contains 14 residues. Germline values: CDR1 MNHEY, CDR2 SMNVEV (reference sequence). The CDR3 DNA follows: TGTGCCAGCAGTTTATACTTCAGGCCCTACGAGCAGTACTTC. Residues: CASSLYFRPYEQYF.

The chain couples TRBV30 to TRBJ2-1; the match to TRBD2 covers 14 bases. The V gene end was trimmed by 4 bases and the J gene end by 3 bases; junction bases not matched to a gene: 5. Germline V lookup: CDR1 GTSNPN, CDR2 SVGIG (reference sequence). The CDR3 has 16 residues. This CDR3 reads CAWKHGTSGSYNEQFF. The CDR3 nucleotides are TGTGCCTGGAAACACGGGACTAGCGGGAGCTACAATGAGCAGTTCTTC.

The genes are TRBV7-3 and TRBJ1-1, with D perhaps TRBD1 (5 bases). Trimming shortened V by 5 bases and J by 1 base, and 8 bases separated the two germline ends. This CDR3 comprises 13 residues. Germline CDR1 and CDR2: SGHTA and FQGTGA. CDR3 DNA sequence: TGTGCCAGCAGCGCGGGGACGAACACTGAAGCTTTCTTT. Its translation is CASSAGTNTEAFF.

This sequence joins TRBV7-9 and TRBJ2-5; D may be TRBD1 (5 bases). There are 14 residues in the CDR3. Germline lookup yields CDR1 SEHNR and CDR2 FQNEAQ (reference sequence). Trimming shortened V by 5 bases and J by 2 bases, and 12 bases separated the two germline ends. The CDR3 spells CASSRIQAQETQYF. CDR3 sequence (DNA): TGTGCCAGCAGCCGGATACAGGCTCAAGAGACCCAGTACTTC. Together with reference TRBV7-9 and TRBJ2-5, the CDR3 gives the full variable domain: DTGVSQNPRHKITKRGQNVTFRCDPISEHNRLYWYRQTLGQGPEFLTYFQNEAQLEKSRLLSDRFSAERPKGSFSTLEIQRTEQGDSAMYLCASSRIQAQETQYFGPGTRLLVL.

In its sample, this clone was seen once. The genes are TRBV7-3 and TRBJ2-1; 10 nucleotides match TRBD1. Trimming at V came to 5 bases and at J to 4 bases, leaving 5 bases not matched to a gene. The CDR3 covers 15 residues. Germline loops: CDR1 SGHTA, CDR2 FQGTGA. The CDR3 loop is CASSRDRGPYNEQFF. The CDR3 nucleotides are TGTGCCAGCAGCCGGGACAGGGGTCCGTACAATGAGCAGTTCTTC.

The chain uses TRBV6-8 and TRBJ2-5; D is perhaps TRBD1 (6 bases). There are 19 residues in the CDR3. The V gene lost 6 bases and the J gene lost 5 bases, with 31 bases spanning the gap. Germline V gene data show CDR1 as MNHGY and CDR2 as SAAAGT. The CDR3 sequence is CASRPTPYFYRVCGETQYF. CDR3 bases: TGTGCCAGCAGGCCGACACCCTATTTTTACAGGGTATGTGGGGAGACCCAGTACTTC.

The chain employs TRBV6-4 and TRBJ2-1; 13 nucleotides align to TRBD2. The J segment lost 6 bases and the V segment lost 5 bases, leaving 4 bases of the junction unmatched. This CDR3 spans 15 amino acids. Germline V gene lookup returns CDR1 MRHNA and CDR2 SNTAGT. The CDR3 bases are TGTGCCAGCAGTCCCCGGACTAGCGGGAGCAATGAGCAGTTCTTC. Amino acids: CASSPRTSGSNEQFF.

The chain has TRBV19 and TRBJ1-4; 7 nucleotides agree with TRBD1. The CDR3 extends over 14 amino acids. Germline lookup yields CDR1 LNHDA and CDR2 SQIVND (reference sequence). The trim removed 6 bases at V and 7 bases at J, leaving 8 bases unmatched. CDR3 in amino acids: CASRKQGFGEKLFF. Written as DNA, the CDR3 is TGTGCCAGTAGAAAACAGGGGTTTGGTGAAAAACTGTTTTTT.

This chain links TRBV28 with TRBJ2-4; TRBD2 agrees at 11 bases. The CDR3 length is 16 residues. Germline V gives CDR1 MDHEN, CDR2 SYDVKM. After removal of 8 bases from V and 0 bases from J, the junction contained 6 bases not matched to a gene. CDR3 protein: CASGTSGFLAKNIQYF. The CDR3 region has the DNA TGTGCCAGCGGGACTAGCGGTTTCCTAGCCAAAAACATTCAGTACTTC.

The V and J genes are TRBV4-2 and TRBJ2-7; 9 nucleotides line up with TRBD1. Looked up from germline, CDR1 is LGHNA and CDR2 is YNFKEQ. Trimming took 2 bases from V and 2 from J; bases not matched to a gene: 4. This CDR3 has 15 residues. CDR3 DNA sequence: TGTGCCAGCAGCCAACCGGGACAGGGTACCTACGAGCAGTACTTC. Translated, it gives CASSQPGQGTYEQYF.

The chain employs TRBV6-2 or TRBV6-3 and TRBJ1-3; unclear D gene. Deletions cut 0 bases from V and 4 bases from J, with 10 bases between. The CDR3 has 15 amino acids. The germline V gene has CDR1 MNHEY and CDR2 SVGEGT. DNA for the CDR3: TGTGCCAGCAGTTACTCGAGGAGCTTCGGAAACACCATATATTTT. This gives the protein CASSYSRSFGNTIYF.

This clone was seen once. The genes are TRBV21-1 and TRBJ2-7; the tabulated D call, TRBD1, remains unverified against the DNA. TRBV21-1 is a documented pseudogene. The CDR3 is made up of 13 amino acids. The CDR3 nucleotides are TGTGCCAGCAGCAATGGGCATACCTACGAGCAGTACTTC. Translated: CASSNGHTYEQYF.

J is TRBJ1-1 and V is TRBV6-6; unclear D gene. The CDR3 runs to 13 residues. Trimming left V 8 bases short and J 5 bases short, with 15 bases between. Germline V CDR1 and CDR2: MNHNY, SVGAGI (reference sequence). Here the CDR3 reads CASLSGVRTEAFF. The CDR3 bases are TGTGCCAGCCTTTCCGGGGTACGGACTGAAGCTTTCTTT.